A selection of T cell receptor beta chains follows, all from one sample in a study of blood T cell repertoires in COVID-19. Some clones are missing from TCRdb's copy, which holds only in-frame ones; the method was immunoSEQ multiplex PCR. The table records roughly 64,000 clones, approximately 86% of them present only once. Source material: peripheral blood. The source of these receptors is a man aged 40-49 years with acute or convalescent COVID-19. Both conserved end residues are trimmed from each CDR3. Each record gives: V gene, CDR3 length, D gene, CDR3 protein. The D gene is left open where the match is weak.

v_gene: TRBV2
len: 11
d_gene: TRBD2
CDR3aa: ASITGGQETQY

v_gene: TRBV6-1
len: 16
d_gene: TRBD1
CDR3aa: ASSEVGQGVHSNQPQH

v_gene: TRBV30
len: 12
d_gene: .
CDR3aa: AWSAGDSNQPQH

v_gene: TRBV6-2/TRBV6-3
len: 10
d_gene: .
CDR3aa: ASGRGADTQY

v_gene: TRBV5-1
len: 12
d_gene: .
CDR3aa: ASSLEAGNQPQH

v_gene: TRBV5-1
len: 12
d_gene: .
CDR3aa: ASRPEPGGYEQY

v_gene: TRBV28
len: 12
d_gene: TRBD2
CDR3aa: ASGSGGASSEQY

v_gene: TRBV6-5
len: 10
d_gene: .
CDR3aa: ASRAFNYGYT

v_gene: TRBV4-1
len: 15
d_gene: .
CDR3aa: ASSQGVSGAIQETQY

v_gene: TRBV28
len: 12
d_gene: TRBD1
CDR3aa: ASRMTGYNTEAF